These T cell receptor beta chains were read from a single sample in a study of blood T cell repertoires in COVID-19. TCRdb's table, derived via immunoSEQ multiplex PCR, lists solely in-frame clones and lacks some. The sample comprises about 520,000 clones, 80% to 90% of which are singletons, and approximately 2.9% rests with the top ten. Sequencing was performed on peripheral blood. The receptors originated from a human donor in a cohort sampled during active COVID-19. Both conserved end residues are part of each CDR3. The D gene is left open where the match is weak. Rows may omit the clone size; those that give it use once, few, many or a size class.

size | D | J | V | CDR3 | DNA
- | TRBD1 | TRBJ1-5 | TRBV6-6 | CASSETGGINQPQHF | TGTGCCAGCAGCGAGACAGGGGGGATCAATCAGCCCCAGCATTTT
- | - | TRBJ2-1 | TRBV5-1 | CASSLALATNEQFF | TGCGCCAGCAGCTTGGCACTAGCAACGAATGAGCAGTTCTTC
once | - | TRBJ1-3 | TRBV5-6 | CASSFGNSGNTIYF | TGTGCCAGCAGCTTTGGCAACTCTGGAAACACCATATATTTT
- | - | TRBJ1-1 | TRBV7-3 | CATDRRGSHEAFF | TGTGCCACCGATAGAAGGGGCTCCCATGAAGCTTTCTTT
few | - | TRBJ1-5 | TRBV19 | CASSNQQGSQPQHF | TGTGCCAGTAGTAACCAGCAGGGGAGTCAGCCCCAGCATTTT
- | TRBD1 | TRBJ2-7 | TRBV28 | CASRTGNLYEQYF | TGTGCCAGCAGGACAGGGAATCTCTACGAGCAGTACTTC
- | TRBD2 | TRBJ2-1 | TRBV11-3 | CASSLVLAGEQFF | TGTGCCAGCAGCTTAGTTCTAGCGGGAGAACAGTTCTTC
- | - | TRBJ1-1 | TRBV27 | CASSPPGAFF | TGTGCCAGCAGTCCCCCGGGGGCTTTCTTT
- | TRBD1 | TRBJ2-5 | TRBV28 | CAFPLRGLQETQYF | TGTGCCTTCCCCTTAAGGGGGCTCCAAGAGACCCAGTACTTC
- | TRBD2 | TRBJ2-7 | TRBV4-1 | CASSLSPSGSHEQYF | TGCGCCAGCAGCCTCAGCCCTAGCGGGAGCCATGAGCAGTACTTC
- | TRBD2 | TRBJ2-1 | TRBV2 | CASRRTRAGRFRDNEQFF | TGTGCCAGCAGGAGGACTAGGGCGGGACGATTTAGAGACAATGAGCAGTTCTTC
- | - | TRBJ2-5 | TRBV11-2 | CASSPRGGVRGETQYF | TGTGCCAGCAGCCCAAGAGGGGGGGTAAGGGGAGAGACCCAGTACTTC
- | TRBD2 | TRBJ2-5 | TRBV2 | CASSDIGGRADPVVGETQYF | TGTGCCAGCAGTGATATAGGCGGGAGGGCCGATCCGGTGGTCGGGGAGACCCAGTACTTC
- | - | TRBJ2-7 | TRBV7-9 | CASSLEGQTKQYF | TGTGCCAGCAGCTTAGAGGGGCAAACTAAGCAGTACTTC
- | - | TRBJ2-2 | TRBV5-4 | CASSFPGDTGELFF | TGTGCCAGCAGCTTCCCGGGTGACACCGGGGAGCTGTTTTTT
- | - | TRBJ1-1 | TRBV28 | CASSYPGHQSEAFF | TGTGCCAGCAGTTACCCTGGACACCAGTCTGAAGCTTTCTTT
- | TRBD2 | TRBJ2-1 | TRBV24-1 | CATRGRVGNEQFF | TGTGCCACCAGAGGGAGGGTTGGGAATGAGCAGTTCTTC
- | - | TRBJ2-1 | TRBV27 | CASCLTASTEQFF | TGTGCCAGCTGTTTGACTGCGTCGACTGAGCAGTTCTTC
- | - | TRBJ2-1 | TRBV20-1 | CSARAPNEQFF | TGCAGTGCTAGAGCTCCCAATGAGCAGTTCTTC
- | - | TRBJ1-1 | TRBV5-1 | CASSAGRGDTEAFF | TGCGCCAGCAGCGCGGGACGGGGGGACACTGAAGCTTTCTTT
many | - | TRBJ2-7 | TRBV19 | CASPERGGLGEQYF | TGTGCCAGTCCCGAAAGGGGGGGGTTAGGCGAGCAGTACTTC
- | - | TRBJ1-6 | TRBV5-8 | CASSLRLYNSPLHF | TGTGCCAGCAGCTTGAGACTCTATAATTCACCCCTCCACTTT
- | - | TRBJ1-5 | TRBV19 | CASSIDNSDYSNQPQHF | TGTGCCAGTAGTATAGATAACTCAGACTATAGCAATCAGCCCCAGCATTTT
few | - | TRBJ1-5 | TRBV5-6 | CASSFRVGQPQHF | TGTGCCAGCAGCTTCAGGGTCGGTCAGCCCCAGCATTTT
- | - | TRBJ1-5 | TRBV30 | CAWSWKGGQPQHF | TGTGCCTGGAGTTGGAAGGGAGGTCAGCCCCAGCATTTT
- | - | TRBJ2-3 | TRBV24-1 | CATRSRGTDTQYF | TGTGCCACCAGGTCCCGGGGAACAGATACGCAGTATTTT
few | TRBD2 | TRBJ2-7 | TRBV6-5 | CASSLGAGGLEQYF | TGTGCCAGCAGTTTAGGAGCGGGAGGACTCGAGCAGTACTTC
- | TRBD2 | TRBJ2-7 | TRBV18 | CASSRGTSGSSYEQYF | TGTGCCAGCTCACGGGGGACTAGCGGGAGCTCCTACGAGCAGTACTTC
few | - | TRBJ1-4 | TRBV30 | CAWSVDHSEKLFF | TGTGCCTGGAGTGTAGATCATAGTGAAAAACTGTTTTTT
- | - | TRBJ2-1 | TRBV5-1 | CASSLEVTNNEQFF | TGCGCCAGCAGCTTGGAGGTGACTAACAATGAGCAGTTCTTC
- | - | TRBJ2-7 | TRBV11-2 | CASSLGAGLLTYEQYF | TGTGCCAGCAGCTTAGGGGCGGGACTCCTTACCTACGAGCAGTACTTC
- | TRBD1 | TRBJ1-2 | TRBV7-8 | CASSLRQGRDYTF | TGTGCCAGCAGCTTACGACAGGGAAGAGACTACACCTTC
- | - | TRBJ1-1 | TRBV7-3 | CASAEGEFNTEAFF | TGTGCCAGCGCTGAGGGGGAGTTTAACACTGAAGCTTTCTTT
- | TRBD1 | TRBJ2-1 | TRBV19 | CASSTSDRAFWNEQFF | TGTGCCAGTAGTACCTCGGACAGGGCGTTTTGGAATGAGCAGTTCTTC
- | - | TRBJ2-7 | TRBV9 | CASSVDSEGSPYEQYF | TGTGCCAGCAGCGTAGACAGCGAGGGATCACCCTACGAGCAGTACTTC
- | TRBD1 | TRBJ1-5 | TRBV19 | CASSLLEGAGVQPQHF | TGTGCCAGTAGTCTCCTCGAGGGGGCAGGGGTACAGCCCCAGCATTTT
- | - | TRBJ1-5 | TRBV7-9 | CASSQQGSSNQPQHF | TGTGCCAGCAGCCAACAGGGCTCTAGCAATCAGCCCCAGCATTTT
- | - | TRBJ1-2 | TRBV7-7 | CASSPLRGPLSDGYTF | TGTGCTAGCAGTCCCCTGCGAGGTCCTCTATCGGATGGCTACACCTTC
- | TRBD2 | TRBJ2-1 | TRBV6-2/TRBV6-3 | CASSTTGLAKNEQFF | TGTGCCAGCAGTACGACGGGACTAGCGAAAAATGAGCAGTTCTTC
- | TRBD2 | TRBJ2-3 | TRBV13 | CASSFGLAGGDTDTQYF | TGTGCCAGCAGCTTCGGACTAGCGGGAGGGGATACAGATACGCAGTATTTT
- | TRBD2 | TRBJ2-3 | TRBV19 | CASSIGGRAESDTQYF | TGTGCCAGTAGTATAGGCGGGAGGGCCGAATCAGATACGCAGTATTTT